This T cell receptor beta chain is from a study of shared T cell receptors in the human thymus. Only in-frame clones appear in the TCRdb table, and some are missing; sequencing was by immunoSEQ multiplex PCR. Found here are just under 550,000 clones, more than 75% of them singletons; the top ten hold approximately 0.013%. The CDR3 is made up of 15 amino acids. The germline CDR1 and CDR2 sequences are ENHRY and SYGVKD. The V end was cut by 2 bases, the J end by 2 bases, with 13 bases between. These data were also filed under a second study, of human thymus T cells. That work states: Corrective surgery for congenital heart defects was being performed on the healthy Finnish infants who were the donors. Resections from corrective heart surgery provided thymus tissue. Among thymic and blood repertoires, usage of V and J genes appeared biased. What related research reported was that thymic repertoires overlapped highly among unrelated individuals.

This TCR came from a boy in the first two years of life with a congenital heart defect. The rearrangement joins TRBV10-3 to TRBJ2-7; no definite D call. The sequenced sample was thymocytes. CDR3 bases: TGTGCCATCAGTGAGAGGAGACCTTCAACCTACGAGCAGTACTTC. It yields the protein CAISERRPSTYEQYF.